These T cell receptor beta chains were read from a single sample in a study of OX40 agonist ivuxolimab in advanced cancers. Clones were read by immunoSEQ multiplex PCR, and TCRdb kept only the in-frame ones, dropping some. This table has 70,000 to 95,000 clones, about 85% appearing once. The sample was CD4+ or CD8+ T cells sorted from blood, taken in a trial of the OX40 agonist ivuxolimab. These receptors were obtained from an adult with an advanced solid tumor such as melanoma, head and neck, liver or kidney cancer. Each CDR3 is given with its conserved first and last residue. A D gene is named only where the DNA matches it firmly. Clone size is not always given. Where it is, it says once, few, many or a class for expanded clones.

>.|TRBJ2-1|.|TRBV7-8
TGTGCCAGCAGCTTAGACTTCGCCTATCTACGGCCGTTCTTC
CASSLDFAYLRPFF
>.|TRBJ1-2|.|TRBV29-1
TGCAGCGTTGTCTTGGCGTCCGAATTCTATGGCTACACCTTC
CSVVLASEFYGYTF
>.|TRBJ2-7|.|TRBV7-3
TGTGCCAGCAGCTTAACTGCAGGGCACGAGCAGTACTTC
CASSLTAGHEQYF
>.|TRBJ2-6|.|TRBV18
TGTGCCAGCCTCGCCCCCTCTGGGGCCAACGTCCTGACTTTC
CASLAPSGANVLTF
>.|TRBJ2-2|.|TRBV27
TGTGCCAGCTGGTCCCCGGGCTGGGAGCTGTTTTTT
CASWSPGWELFF
>TRBD1|TRBJ1-3|.|TRBV28
TGTGCCAGCAGTTTTGGGCAGGGGGTCTCTGGAAACACCATATATTTT
CASSFGQGVSGNTIYF
>TRBD1|TRBJ2-2|.|TRBV5-1
TGCGCCAGCAGCTTCGGTTTCCGGACAGGGGGCTTCACCGGGGAGCTGTTTTTT
CASSFGFRTGGFTGELFF
>TRBD1|TRBJ2-7|.|TRBV29-1
TGCAGCTTCCGGGACAGGGCATACGAGCAGTACTTC
CSFRDRAYEQYF
>.|TRBJ1-2|.|TRBV10-3
TGTGCCATCAGTGAGTCGGACAGACGGAGCTATGGCTACACCTTC
CAISESDRRSYGYTF
>.|TRBJ1-5|.|TRBV27
TGTGCCAGCAGCCTGACATTCAATCAGCCCCAGCATTTT
CASSLTFNQPQHF
>.|TRBJ2-7|.|TRBV28
TGTGCCAGCAGTTTGGACCTCTACGAGCAGTACTTC
CASSLDLYEQYF
>.|TRBJ1-1|once|TRBV5-1
TGCGCCAGCAGCTTGGCGTTGGGGGGAACAGGTGAAGCTTTCTTT
CASSLALGGTGEAFF
>TRBD1|TRBJ2-3|.|TRBV5-4
TGTGCCAGCAGCCCGGACAGGACAGATACGCAGTATTTT
CASSPDRTDTQYF
>.|TRBJ1-2|.|TRBV6-1
TGTGCCAGCAGTGAAAATAGGGGCGATCGGGGCTACACCTTC
CASSENRGDRGYTF
>.|TRBJ2-5|.|TRBV12-5
TGTGCTAGTGGTTTGGAGGGCCCCCGAACCCAGTACTTC
CASGLEGPRTQYF
>.|TRBJ1-5|.|TRBV18
TGTGCCAGCTCACCACAGGGAGGCAATCAGCCCCAGCATTTT
CASSPQGGNQPQHF
>TRBD1|TRBJ2-7|.|TRBV4-2
TGTGCCAGCAGCCAAGACGGGGACAGTTCCTACGAGCAGTACTTC
CASSQDGDSSYEQYF
>.|TRBJ2-1|.|TRBV19
TGTGCCAGTAGTATGGAGGGGGCGGCCTACAATGAGCAGTTCTTC
CASSMEGAAYNEQFF
>.|TRBJ2-5|.|TRBV5-4
TGTGCCAGCAGCTTGGCAGGACCAGAGACCCAGTACTTC
CASSLAGPETQYF
>TRBD1|TRBJ2-1|.|TRBV19
TGTGCCAGTGCCTTCAAGGGGACAGGGTCCTACAATGAGCAGTTCTTC
CASAFKGTGSYNEQFF
>TRBD1|TRBJ1-6|.|TRBV2
TGTGCCAGCTTAAGGGGGCAATTATCACCCCTCCACTTT
CASLRGQLSPLHF
>.|TRBJ1-2|once|TRBV19
TGTGCCAGTAGTATACGTTCAGGGAAGTCGAACTATGGCTACACCTTC
CASSIRSGKSNYGYTF
>.|TRBJ1-2|.|TRBV28
TGTGCCAGCAGTTTTCAGGGGTGGGGCTACACCTTC
CASSFQGWGYTF
>TRBD2|TRBJ2-5|.|TRBV19
TGTGCCAGTAGTATAGATCGCGGGGGGCTGGAGACCCAGTACTTC
CASSIDRGGLETQYF
>.|TRBJ1-2|.|TRBV5-1
TGCGCCAGCAGGGAGGGGAACCGTGGCTACACCTTC
CASREGNRGYTF
>.|TRBJ2-3|once|TRBV28
TGTGCCAGCGGTACCGCCTACACAGATACGCAGTATTTT
CASGTAYTDTQYF
>.|TRBJ1-2|.|TRBV18
TGTGCCAGCTCACCAGGGGCAGTGGCCAACTATGGCTACACCTTC
CASSPGAVANYGYTF
>.|TRBJ2-1|.|TRBV11-2
TGTGCCAGCACCGCATTAGCGGTCTCCTACAATGAGCAGTTCTTC
CASTALAVSYNEQFF
>.|TRBJ1-6|.|TRBV7-8
TGTGCCAGCAGCCCCAACACCGTTTTTCTCCCCCTCCACTTT
CASSPNTVFLPLHF
>TRBD1|TRBJ1-6|.|TRBV4-3
TGCGCCAGCAGCCAATACAGGGGACAGGGGAAACCGGGCTCACCCCTCCACTTT
CASSQYRGQGKPGSPLHF
>.|TRBJ2-1|.|TRBV7-2
TGTGCCAGCAGCTCAGGACAGAACTACAATGAGCAGTTCTTC
CASSSGQNYNEQFF
>.|TRBJ1-6|.|TRBV18
TGTGCCAGCTCACCTACCGGCCTATCGAGGTCACCCCTCCACTTT
CASSPTGLSRSPLHF
>TRBD1|TRBJ1-5|.|TRBV27
TGTGCCAGCAGCCCCCAGGGGGGTGGGCAGCCCCAGCATTTT
CASSPQGGGQPQHF
>TRBD1|TRBJ1-4|.|TRBV19
TGTGCCAGTAGTCGAGACAGGGGGAGTGAAAAACTGTTTTTT
CASSRDRGSEKLFF
>.|TRBJ2-1|.|TRBV4-3
TGCGCCAGCAGCCAAGAATTAAACAATGAGCAGTTCTTC
CASSQELNNEQFF
>.|TRBJ2-3|.|TRBV19
TGTGCCAGCAAGACTACCTCCTTCACAGATACGCAGTATTTT
CASKTTSFTDTQYF
>.|TRBJ1-1|few|TRBV5-4
TGTGCCAGCAGCACGCGGCCGACAGGCGCGAACACTGAAGCTTTCTTT
CASSTRPTGANTEAFF
>TRBD2|TRBJ2-1|.|TRBV7-9
TGTGCCAGCAGCTTAATGGGTTTGACTAGCGGGGGTTCCTACAATGAGCAGTTCTTC
CASSLMGLTSGGSYNEQFF
>TRBD2|TRBJ2-5|.|TRBV7-3
TGTGCCAGCAGCTTAACCAGCGGGGAGGGGGAGACCCAGTACTTC
CASSLTSGEGETQYF
>TRBD1|TRBJ1-3|.|TRBV5-1
TGCGCCAGCAGCCCCCAGGGGGGGGACACCATATATTTT
CASSPQGGDTIYF
>.|TRBJ1-1|few|TRBV9
TGTGCCAGCAGCGTAGTATCAAGGAACACTGAAGCTTTCTTT
CASSVVSRNTEAFF
>.|TRBJ1-4|.|TRBV19
TGTGCCAGTAGCCCATCGGGGACGTGGGAAAAACTGTTTTTT
CASSPSGTWEKLFF
>TRBD2|TRBJ2-7|.|TRBV10-1
TGCGCCCGTTCAGCGGGGCGAGGGGCCATATTCTACGAGCAGTACTTC
CARSAGRGAIFYEQYF
>.|TRBJ1-4|.|TRBV7-2
TGTGCCAGCAAGGAGGGCGTCACTAATGAAAAACTGTTTTTT
CASKEGVTNEKLFF
>TRBD1|TRBJ1-2|.|TRBV6-5
TGTGCCAGCAGGTCACAGGGGGCTTTTGGCTACACCTTC
CASRSQGAFGYTF
>TRBD2|TRBJ2-3|.|TRBV5-4
TGTGCCAGCAGCTTGTGGGCTAGCGGGGGGGCCGAAGATACGCAGTATTTT
CASSLWASGGAEDTQYF
>.|TRBJ1-4|.|TRBV9
TGTGCCAGCAGCGTCCTGGGAAACCCTAATGAAAAACTGTTTTTT
CASSVLGNPNEKLFF
>.|TRBJ1-4|once|TRBV30
TGTGCCTGGAGTGGGGCCCTAGGTGAAAAACTGTTTTTT
CAWSGALGEKLFF
>.|TRBJ2-2|.|TRBV18
TGTGCCAGCTCACCACCGTCCGGGGGCGAAACCGGGGAGCTGTTTTTT
CASSPPSGGETGELFF
>.|TRBJ1-6|.|TRBV9
TGTGCCAGCAGCGTAGAAGAGGGGAGCTCCTATAATTCACCCCTCCACTTT
CASSVEEGSSYNSPLHF
>.|TRBJ2-3|.|TRBV10-3
TGTGCCGCTGATAGGGGGACAGATACGCAGTATTTT
CAADRGTDTQYF
>.|TRBJ1-1|.|TRBV7-2
TGTGCCAGCAGTCAGCAGGAGAACACTGAAGCTTTCTTT
CASSQQENTEAFF
>TRBD1|TRBJ1-2|.|TRBV30
TGTGCCTGGAGTGTAGAAGTGGGCCTGAAGGACAGGGCACCCGACGGCTACACCTTC
CAWSVEVGLKDRAPDGYTF
>.|TRBJ1-6|.|TRBV23-1
TGCGCCGCGACCCGGAAAGGGAATTCACCCCTCCACTTT
CAATRKGNSPLHF
>TRBD1|TRBJ1-5|few|TRBV6-5
TGTGCCAGCACGACAGGGAATCAGCCCCAGCATTTT
CASTTGNQPQHF
>.|TRBJ1-5|.|TRBV27
TGTGCCAGCAGGCCAACCGGGAGGGGACAGCCCCAGCATTTT
CASRPTGRGQPQHF
>.|TRBJ2-7|.|TRBV18
TGTGCCAGCTCTGGTACCGGGACTCTCCACGAGCAGTACTTC
CASSGTGTLHEQYF
>.|TRBJ1-1|.|TRBV11-2
TGTGCCAGCAGCTTAGGTGTGGCCTTTGTCTCTGAAGCTTTCTTT
CASSLGVAFVSEAFF
>.|TRBJ1-5|.|TRBV28
TGTGCCAGCAGTTTTCTTCCGCCACAGCCCCAGCATTTT
CASSFLPPQPQHF
>TRBD2|TRBJ2-1|.|TRBV9
TGTGCCAGCAGCGTTAGCGGGGGGGCCTATGGTGAGCAGTTCTTC
CASSVSGGAYGEQFF